The T cell receptor (beta chain) described here comes from a study of shared clonotypes between healthy human individuals. Study observations and caveats: Researchers found naive subsets generally carried larger estimated richness than memory subsets. Limited genetic and exposure-history diversity came from having few donors.

As regards this clone: Its specificity is unknown.

CD45RO-negative cells were positively selected for CCR7, leaving out terminally differentiated effector memory CD45RA+ cells. This CDR3 region has 15 residues. Losses at the gene ends were 7 bases for V and 5 bases for J; bases not matched to a gene: 5. The V gene's germline CDR1 is MNHEY and CDR2 SMNVEV (reference sequence). Profiling relied on immunoSEQ multiplex PCR, and the TCRdb table lists in-frame clones only, not all of them. The sample has some 2.1 million clones; around 93% are singletons. The clonotype comes from a man in his late teens or twenties in good health. Some clones in this sample may be carry-over from other donors' samples. Sequenced: naive CD8+ T cells from PBMCs. The chain joins TRBV27 to TRBJ2-1; the match to TRBD2 covers 13 bases. The CDR3 loop is CASTQGLAGDNEQFF. The CDR3 DNA follows: TGTGCCAGCACCCAAGGACTAGCGGGAGACAATGAGCAGTTCTTC.